This TCR beta chain originates from a study of T cell repertoires in cytomegalovirus infection. Study-wide context: Public TCR beta signatures marked donors with CMV infection and the matching HLA.

TCRdb fed the reads into MiXCR, producing one record per CDR3 protein. The data hold 200,000 to 300,000 distinct CDR3 sequences, with more than 9% observed a single time. Germline CDR1 SNHLY, CDR2 FYNNEI. V trimming: 4 bases; J trimming: 3 bases; junction bases outside the gene matches: 11. The CDR3 has 17 amino acids. Broader study findings: CMV-specific TCR beta clonotypes restricted by HLA-C dominated the ex vivo response. Cumulative public TCR beta family frequency identified CMV carriers with the relevant HLA.

As regards this clonotype: As yet, its antigen is unknown.

The sample taken for sequencing was PBMCs. This rearrangement joins TRBV2 to TRBJ2-2; 7 bases are shared with TRBD1. The TCR comes from a human donor in good health (CMV status not recorded). Some clones in this sample may be carry-over from other donors' samples. Here the CDR3 reads CASSVERGRSDTGELFF. The CDR3 region has the DNA TGTGCCAGCAGTGTGGAGAGGGGGCGGAGCGACACCGGGGAGCTGTTTTTT.